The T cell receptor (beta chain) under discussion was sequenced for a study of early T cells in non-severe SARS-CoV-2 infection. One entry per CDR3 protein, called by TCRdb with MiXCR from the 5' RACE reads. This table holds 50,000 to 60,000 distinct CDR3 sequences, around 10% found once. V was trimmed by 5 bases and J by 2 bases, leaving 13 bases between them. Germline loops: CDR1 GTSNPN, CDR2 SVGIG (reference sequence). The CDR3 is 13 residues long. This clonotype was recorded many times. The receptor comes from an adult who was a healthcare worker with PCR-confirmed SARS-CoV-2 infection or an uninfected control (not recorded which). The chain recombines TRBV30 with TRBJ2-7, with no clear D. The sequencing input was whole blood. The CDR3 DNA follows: TGTGCCTGGGTCAAAAAGGAGACCTACGAGCAGTACTTC. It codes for CAWVKKETYEQYF.